This passage covers 6 T cell receptor beta chains from one sample sequenced in a study of cytomegalovirus exposure and HLA in healthy donors. The data were produced by immunoSEQ multiplex PCR, yet TCRdb's version contains in-frame clones alone and is incomplete. The sample holds 90,000 to 150,000 clones, 85% to 90% seen once. The sample taken for sequencing was PBMCs. Source of these receptors: a woman between 18 and 30 years old in good health and CMV-seropositive.

This rearrangement joins TRBV6-6 to TRBJ2-7, with 9 nucleotides matching TRBD1. Per germline, CDR1 MNHNY and CDR2 SVGAGI (reference sequence). V dropped 6 bases and J dropped 4; count of bases not matched to a gene: 7. There are 14 residues in the CDR3. The DNA of the CDR3 is TGTGCCAGCAGGGGACAGGGTAGTAGATACGAGCAGTACTTC. Amino acid sequence: CASRGQGSRYEQYF.

The chain couples TRBV7-8 to TRBJ1-2; D possibly corresponds to TRBD1 (5 bases). V lost 5 bases, J lost 5 bases, and 9 bases lay in between. The germline V gene has CDR1 SGHVS and CDR2 FQNEAQ. This CDR3 spans 12 amino acids. In DNA, the CDR3 is TGTGCCAGCAGCCAGGGAAATTATGGCTACACCTTC. As protein: CASSQGNYGYTF.

The chain recombines TRBV11-2 with TRBJ1-1; D is uncertain. Per germline, CDR1 SGHAT and CDR2 FQNNGV. V lost 3 bases to trimming and J lost 6 bases, with 11 bases between them. The CDR3 is made up of 13 amino acids. DNA for the CDR3: TGTGCCAGCAGCTTTGGGGAGCGCGCTGAAGCTTTCTTT. This sequence encodes CASSFGERAEAFF. The full variable domain, its missing parts supplied by reference TRBV11-2 and TRBJ1-1, is EAGVAQSPRYKIIEKRQSVAFWCNPISGHATLYWYQQILGQGPKLLIQFQNNGVVDDSQLPKDRFSAERLKGVDSTLKIQPAKLEDSAVYLCASSFGERAEAFFGQGTRLTVV.

This clone has just a few counts. The chain employs TRBV7-2 and TRBJ2-2; D is unclear. Germline lookup yields CDR1 SGHTA and CDR2 FQGNSA. V was clipped by 8 bases and J by 5 bases, with 12 bases between them. The CDR3 runs to 13 residues. The CDR3 DNA reads TGTGCCAGCGCATCCATTGAGACCGGGGAGCTGTTTTTT. It codes for CASASIETGELFF.

The V and J genes are TRBV15 and TRBJ1-1; 8 bases agree with TRBD1. The ends lost 5 bases at V and 2 bases at J; junction bases unmatched: 7. This CDR3 spans 15 amino acids. Germline assignment: CDR1 LNHNV and CDR2 YYDKDF (reference sequence). In DNA form, the CDR3 reads TGTGCCACCAGCGGACAGGGAGCGGTCAACACTGAAGCTTTCTTT. Protein: CATSGQGAVNTEAFF.

A single count supports this clone. V usage is TRBV7-2 and J usage is TRBJ2-7; D not certain. From germline, CDR1 is SGHTA and CDR2 FQGNSA. The CDR3 sequence is 14 residues long. V lost 3 bases, J lost 2 bases, and 11 bases lay in between. The CDR3 DNA is TGTGCCAGCAGCTTGATCGGTTCTGCCTACGAGCAGTACTTC. It specifies CASSLIGSAYEQYF.